The clone carrying this T cell receptor (beta chain) came up many times. TCRdb passed the RT-PCR reads through MiXCR, listing each CDR3 protein once. This sample has 150,000 to 200,000 distinct CDR3 sequences, with roughly 31% found just once. These data are taken from a study of patients and donors after allogeneic stem cell transplantation. Germline CDR1 SNHLY, CDR2 FYNNEI. Trimming removed 6 bases from V and 4 bases from J; junction bases left unmatched: 8. The CDR3 contains 14 residues. The chain links TRBV2 to TRBJ1-1; 7 bases match TRBD1. This receptor was taken from a human donor who was either an allogeneic HSCT recipient or a stem cell or donor lymphocyte infusion donor (not recorded which). It is not recorded whose cells these are; they may come from a transplant donor. Sequencing input: blood, either unsorted or a sorted T cell fraction (not recorded which). The CDR3 here is CASSLRTGFTEAFF. In DNA, the CDR3 is TGTGCCAGCAGCCTTAGGACAGGATTCACTGAAGCTTTCTTT.